The TCR beta chain described here comes from a study of HIV-infected patients and healthy controls. TCRdb itself ran the 5' RACE reads through MiXCR, one entry per CDR3 protein. The table lists about 70,000 distinct CDR3 sequences, about a sixth of them singletons, with 4.5% to 7% in the top ten. V was shortened by 8 bases and J by 2 bases, with 9 bases between the two germline ends. The CDR3 consists of 12 residues. This chain links TRBV12-3 or TRBV12-4 with TRBJ1-2; maybe TRBD1 (5 bases). The sequence derives from a human donor in good health. The sequencing sample was made of CD4+ T cells from blood. CDR3 loop: CASSDRNYGYTF. DNA for the CDR3: TGTGCCAGCTCTGACAGAAACTATGGCTACACCTTC.